A single sample is the source of the 24 T cell receptor beta chains below, sequenced in a study of blood T cell repertoires in COVID-19. This table comes from immunoSEQ multiplex PCR, and its TCRdb copy is limited to in-frame clones, with some not included. The table records about 160,000 clones, 89% of them present only once. The sequenced sample was peripheral blood. The receptors come from a man aged 55-75 years with acute or convalescent COVID-19.

In the case of this clone: This specimen includes other DNA sequences encoding the same CDR3. The chain employs TRBV4-1 and TRBJ1-2; TRBD1 matches 7 bases. Trimming took 3 bases from V and 2 from J; bases not matched to a gene: 6. The CDR3 consists of 15 residues. The germline gives CDR1 MGHRA, CDR2 YSYEKL. This CDR3 reads CASSQAGTANYGYTF. For the CDR3, the DNA is TGCGCCAGCAGCCAGGCCGGGACAGCGAACTATGGCTACACCTTC.

This chain links TRBV28 with TRBJ1-3; tentative D call: TRBD1 (5 bases). Trimming pared 4 bases from V and 0 bases from J, leaving 10 bases between. Germline loops: CDR1 MDHEN, CDR2 SYDVKM. This CDR3 has 15 amino acids. This CDR3 reads CASSSGGDSGNTIYF. The CDR3, as DNA: TGTGCCAGCAGTTCGGGGGGAGACTCTGGAAACACCATATATTTT.

V gene TRBV11-2 combines with J gene TRBJ1-3, with 10 bases lining up with TRBD1. CDR3 size: 17 residues. V lost 0 bases to trimming and J lost 3 bases; unmatched junction nucleotides: 5. Looked up from germline, CDR1 is SGHAT and CDR2 is FQNNGV. CDR3 DNA sequence: TGTGCCAGCAGCTTAGAGGGGACAGGGGTTCGTGGAAACACCATATATTTT. It encodes CASSLEGTGVRGNTIYF. Variable domain in full (rest from reference TRBV11-2 and TRBJ1-3): EAGVAQSPRYKIIEKRQSVAFWCNPISGHATLYWYQQILGQGPKLLIQFQNNGVVDDSQLPKDRFSAERLKGVDSTLKIQPAKLEDSAVYLCASSLEGTGVRGNTIYFGEGSWLTVV.

The CDR3 coding sequence is TGTGCCAGCGGAATAGTCAGGTACACTGAAGCTTTCTTT. Translated: CASGIVRYTEAFF. V gene TRBV6-5 combines with J gene TRBJ1-1; D gene unclear. Germline V gives CDR1 MNHEY, CDR2 SVGAGI. This CDR3 spans 13 amino acids. Trimming pared 8 bases from V and 3 bases from J, leaving 13 bases between.

This rearrangement joins TRBV7-8 to TRBJ2-7; 11 nucleotides line up with TRBD1. Germline CDR1 SGHVS, CDR2 FQNEAQ. The CDR3 has 16 residues. V shed 5 bases, J shed 2 bases, and the junction held 8 bases outside the gene matches. The CDR3 protein is CASSGWGQGETYEQYF. The CDR3 DNA reads as TGTGCCAGCAGCGGGTGGGGACAGGGGGAGACCTACGAGCAGTACTTC.

This chain joins TRBV3-1 (or the pseudogene TRBV3-2) and TRBJ1-1; D remains unclear. Germline assignment: CDR1 LGHDT and CDR2 YNNKEL (reference sequence). Deletions cut 1 base from V and 9 bases from J, with 15 bases between. This CDR3 contains 14 residues. DNA of the CDR3: TGTGCCAGCAGCCAAGGGGCTCCTTTGGCTAAAGCTTTCTTT. This sequence encodes CASSQGAPLAKAFF.

This clone was counted between two and nine times. The J gene is TRBJ2-4, the V gene TRBV16; D might be TRBD1 (5 bases). V was trimmed by 3 bases and J by 3 bases, leaving 9 bases between them. Germline assignment: CDR1 KGHSY and CDR2 FQNENV. This CDR3 is 14 amino acids long. The CDR3 here is CASSQTDLKNIQYF. CDR3 nucleotides: TGTGCCAGCAGCCAGACAGACCTCAAAAACATTCAGTACTTC.

The chain joins TRBV30 to TRBJ1-4; TRBD1 matches 12 bases. From germline, CDR1 is GTSNPN and CDR2 SVGIG (reference sequence). The CDR3 has 15 amino acids. The trim removed 2 bases at V and 8 bases at J, leaving 6 bases unmatched. Written as DNA, the CDR3 is TGTGCCTGGAGTCCCCGGGGGACAGGGGGCGAAAAACTGTTTTTT. It encodes CAWSPRGTGGEKLFF.

This chain's CDR3 is CASSMSGQQPQHF. Written as DNA, the CDR3 is TGTGCCAGTAGTATGAGTGGACAGCAGCCCCAGCATTTT. The rearrangement joins TRBV19 to TRBJ1-5, with D perhaps TRBD1 (6 bases). This CDR3 comprises 13 residues. V lost 3 bases and J 7 bases, leaving 10 bases between the germline ends. Germline V gives CDR1 LNHDA, CDR2 SQIVND (reference sequence).

The CDR3 spells CASSLQGSGYTF. CDR3 DNA sequence: TGTGCCAGCAGCTTACAGGGATCTGGCTACACCTTC. The V gene is TRBV11-2, the J gene TRBJ1-2; D may be TRBD1 (5 bases). This CDR3 is 12 amino acids long. Per the germline V gene, CDR1 is SGHAT and CDR2 is FQNNGV. V was cut by 2 bases and J by 7 bases, with 8 bases left in between. Full variable domain (remainder filled in from reference TRBV11-2 and TRBJ1-2): EAGVAQSPRYKIIEKRQSVAFWCNPISGHATLYWYQQILGQGPKLLIQFQNNGVVDDSQLPKDRFSAERLKGVDSTLKIQPAKLEDSAVYLCASSLQGSGYTFGSGTRLTVV.

The chain links TRBV6-2 or TRBV6-3 to TRBJ1-4, with 12 positions matching TRBD1. The CDR3 has 15 amino acids. CDR1 and CDR2 (germline): MNHEY, SVGEGT. J was trimmed by 14 bases and V by 1 base; bases with no gene match: 8. Here the CDR3 reads CASSYFGTGGMTLFF. The DNA for the CDR3 is TGTGCCAGCAGTTACTTCGGGACAGGGGGCATGACTCTGTTTTTT.

The table lists this clone with a few counts. J is TRBJ2-7 and V is TRBV10-3; D gene ambiguous. The V gene's germline CDR1 is ENHRY and CDR2 SYGVKD. The length of the CDR3 is 13 residues. Trimming removed 3 bases from V and 0 bases from J, with 6 bases in between. Here the CDR3 reads CAISEQSSYEQYF. The CDR3 region has the DNA TGTGCCATCAGTGAACAGAGCTCCTACGAGCAGTACTTC.

The chain is built from TRBV9 and TRBJ1-5; 9 nucleotides line up with TRBD1. V gave up 6 bases and J gave up 2 bases; unmatched junction bases: 12. Germline lookup yields CDR1 SGDLS and CDR2 YYNGEE. The CDR3 loop spans 17 amino acids. In DNA form, the CDR3 reads TGTGCCAGCACAGAAGGACCGGGACAGGGATGCAATCAGCCCCAGCATTTT. This codes for CASTEGPGQGCNQPQHF.

The sample holds a few counts of this clone. This chain connects TRBV7-9 to TRBJ1-2; D might be TRBD1 (6 bases). The CDR3 is 15 amino acids. The V and J ends lost 3 bases and 2 bases respectively, with 13 bases between them. Germline V lookup: CDR1 SEHNR, CDR2 FQNEAQ (reference sequence). In DNA, the CDR3 is TGTGCCAGCAGCTTGTACAGGGACGGGAACTATGGCTACACCTTC. Translated: CASSLYRDGNYGYTF. Full variable domain (rest looked up from reference TRBV7-9 and TRBJ1-2): DTGVSQNPRHKITKRGQNVTFRCDPISEHNRLYWYRQTLGQGPEFLTYFQNEAQLEKSRLLSDRFSAERPKGSFSTLEIQRTEQGDSAMYLCASSLYRDGNYGYTFGSGTRLTVV.

The J gene is TRBJ1-4, the V gene TRBV5-1; D is perhaps TRBD1 (6 bases). Germline V gene sequence: CDR1 SGHRS, CDR2 YFSETQ. The CDR3 is 15 residues long. V lost 4 bases to trimming and J lost 3 bases, with 13 bases between them. The CDR3 loop reads CASSPQQGPNEKLFF. CDR3 in DNA: TGCGCCAGCAGCCCGCAACAGGGACCTAATGAAAAACTGTTTTTT.

CDR3 DNA: TGTGCCAGCAGCTCGGCGGGAGCCCGCCAGCCCCAGCATTTT. Its protein product is CASSSAGARQPQHF. The V and J genes are TRBV28 and TRBJ1-5, with D hard to call. The length of the CDR3 is 14 residues. With 6 bases removed from V and 7 bases from J, the gap between germline ends came to 16 bases. The germline gives CDR1 MDHEN, CDR2 SYDVKM.

V usage is TRBV12-3 or TRBV12-4 and J usage is TRBJ2-7; D is ambiguous. CDR3 length: 13 amino acids. V lost 4 bases to trimming and J lost 5 bases, with 12 bases between them. CDR3 nucleotide sequence: TGTGCCAGCAGTTCGGCCGTAGCCCACGAGCAGTACTTC. Amino acid sequence: CASSSAVAHEQYF.

DNA of the CDR3: TGTGCCAGCAGCGATAACAGGTTCCCCACAGATACGCAGTATTTT. Translating gives CASSDNRFPTDTQYF. This chain connects TRBV7-8 to TRBJ2-3, with a tentative D call TRBD1 (5 bases). Germline CDR1 SGHVS, CDR2 FQNEAQ. CDR3 length: 15 residues. V was clipped by 5 bases and J by 2 bases, with 14 bases between them.

The chain recombines TRBV6-1 with TRBJ1-5, with no clear D. This CDR3 region has 15 residues. V was cut by 2 bases and J by 3 bases, with 11 bases left in between. Germline V gives CDR1 MNHNS, CDR2 SASEGT. The CDR3 region has the DNA TGTGCCAGCAGTGAACGGGGAGCGCTCAATCAGCCCCAGCATTTT. The encoded protein is CASSERGALNQPQHF.

This chain connects TRBV12-3 or TRBV12-4 to TRBJ1-2; tentative D call: TRBD1 (6 bases). This CDR3 contains 13 residues. Trimming took off 1 base at V and 8 bases at J, with 11 bases between the two ends. DNA for the CDR3: TGTGCCAGCAGTTTAGGGCAGGGGTTCGGCTACACCTTC. Translation: CASSLGQGFGYTF.

V and J are TRBV5-1 and TRBJ1-1; 8 positions match TRBD1. The ends lost 2 bases at V and 3 bases at J; junction bases unmatched: 6. Looked up from germline, CDR1 is SGHRS and CDR2 is YFSETQ. There are 15 residues in the CDR3. The DNA for the CDR3 is TGCGCCAGCAGCTTCTTGGACAGGGTTGACACTGAAGCTTTCTTT. It is translated as CASSFLDRVDTEAFF.

This chain links TRBV19 with TRBJ1-1, with D possibly TRBD1 on 5 matching bases. The ends were cut back, 3 bases at V and 1 base at J, with 12 bases in the middle. Germline V gene sequence: CDR1 LNHDA, CDR2 SQIVND (reference sequence). The CDR3 consists of 15 residues. CDR3 bases: TGTGCCAGTAGTATCGGCGGGGCCCCGAACACTGAAGCTTTCTTT. This translates into CASSIGGAPNTEAFF.

The chain employs TRBV30 and TRBJ2-7; possible D gene TRBD1, 6 bases. This CDR3 is 12 amino acids long. In germline, CDR1 is GTSNPN, CDR2 SVGIG (reference sequence). V lost 3 bases to trimming and J lost 2 bases, with 8 bases between them. In DNA form, the CDR3 reads TGTGCCTGGAGCCAGGGGACCTACGAGCAGTACTTC. Protein sequence: CAWSQGTYEQYF.

The chain recombines TRBV3-1 (or the pseudogene TRBV3-2) with TRBJ1-2; TRBD1 matches at 7 bases. This CDR3 has 14 amino acids. V was pared by 3 bases and J by 3 bases, with 4 bases of the junction left unmatched. The V gene's germline CDR1 is LGHDT and CDR2 YNNKEL (reference sequence). The CDR3: CASSHGQAYYGYTF. CDR3 DNA sequence: TGTGCCAGCAGCCACGGACAGGCATACTATGGCTACACCTTC.